The clone carrying this TCR beta chain has ten or more counts. The data belong to a study of T-cell memory formation after mild COVID-19. TCRdb re-called the 5' RACE reads with MiXCR, one entry per CDR3 protein. The sample lists about 14,000 distinct CDR3 sequences; about 20% were seen once. This CDR3 region has 11 residues. V dropped 0 bases and J dropped 7 bases, with 7 bases sitting between them. Per germline, CDR1 DFQATT and CDR2 SNEGSKA (reference sequence). The chain recombines TRBV20-1 with TRBJ2-7, with D perhaps TRBD2 (6 bases). The sample consisted of PBMCs or a T cell subset sorted from them (not recorded which). The receptor was derived from an adult woman who had mild COVID-19 (a few samples of this study predate the infection). Cell type and time point are not known. For the CDR3, the DNA is TGCAGTGCTAGAGAGGGGGGAGAGCAGTACTTC. Translating gives CSAREGGEQYF.